This T cell receptor beta chain appears in the sequencing data of a study of beta chain features in type 1 diabetes (dated by TCRdb to the late 2010s). Looking at the study overall: Patients and healthy donors did not differ in mean age, gender distribution, total cell number or subset yield. A total of 100 million to 140 million sorted cells were examined across all samples, and the number of cells per subset was strongly correlated with RNA yield. The study compared the TCRB repertoires of sorted circulating CD4+ T cell subsets in recently diagnosed type 1 diabetes patients with those in matched healthy donors. Regulatory and stem cell-like memory subsets were obtained from only 8 patients and about 8 healthy donors, while naive and central memory subsets were obtained from all 30 or so donors. Findings and caveats that apply to the study as a whole: Shorter templates might be favored by PCR, yet because patient and control samples were amplified and corrected together, any such skew would affect both groups equally. In all four CD4+ subsets, TCRB CDR3 length was moderately but significantly shorter in type 1 diabetes patients. HLA sub-analyses involved small numbers of individuals, so any influence of HLA type on TCRB rearrangement remained unresolved. Because cDNA rather than genomic DNA was sequenced, highly expressing activated cells could have been over-represented, although no difference in activation and CD3 levels was found between groups. Fewer insertions and more nucleotide deletions at VDJ recombination sites were observed in patients with type 1 diabetes, implying thymic rearrangement abnormalities. The naive, central memory and regulatory TCRB repertoires appeared to resemble one another more closely among patients than among healthy donors.

From the germline V gene, CDR1 is MGHDK and CDR2 is SYGVNS. There are 16 amino acids in the CDR3, from cysteine to phenylalanine inclusive. This entry keeps only the CDR3 DNA: 48 bases, framed from base 1. From V the trimming removes 2 bases and from J it removes 0 bases, while the gene matches leave 5 bases of the junction unaccounted for. The High Capacity cDNA Reverse Transcription Kit was used to reverse transcribe all of the isolated RNA, meaning that expressed TCRB transcripts were what got sequenced. Deep immunoSEQ sequencing was applied to naive, central memory and regulatory T cell samples, giving an average of roughly 3.5 million total reads per sample. Sorted cells were lysed in RLT buffer and RNA was extracted with DNase-treated RNeasy Micro or Mini kits, depending on cell number. To prevent cross-contamination, every cell subset was processed on its own, while patient and healthy donor samples were processed together. The immunoSEQ multiplex PCR was used to amplify TCRB sequences from cDNA, yielding 87-bp fragments that span the CDR3 region. Sequencing of the amplicons was performed on the Illumina HiSeq platform. In the authors' own workflow: PCR bias was corrected computationally using synthetic template baselines, and reads within Hamming distance 2 were collapsed, with unmergeable singletons discarded. Reads were aligned against IMGT so that V, D and J genes, CDR3 length and insertions or deletions at six rearrangement sites could be assigned. Within each subset, clonotype counts were normalized to sorted cell number, and only after that were true diversity and Gini coefficients computed with the tcR R package. The overlap coefficient, calculated on TCRB nucleotide sequences, was used to quantify repertoire sharing. Out-of-frame TCRB sequences from naive cells were analyzed to stand in for the pre-selection repertoire. TCRdb retrieved this table from immuneACCESS and kept in-frame rearrangements only. Not all clones are present; in checked studies, unresolved V genes account for under half, and no reason is known for the remainder. V and J calls and clone size are those listed in that table; D and trimming were worked out from the DNA. The sample table contains about 620,000 clones; only one count was recorded for around a sixth of them. Clones ranked in the top ten supply around 0.095% of the sample.

From each donor, a single peripheral blood sample of about 100 mL on average was drawn into heparinised tubes. A BD FACSAria II and a panel including CD45RO, CCR7, CD25, CD127, CD95 and CD27 were used to sort naive, central memory, regulatory and stem cell-like memory CD4+ T cells. All sorted populations exceeded 95% purity. PBMCs were isolated right away by Lymphoprep density gradient centrifugation and were stained directly, without culture. Samples were stained and sorted in pairs, with one healthy donor and one patient per experiment, so that batch effects were minimized. This clone turned up a few times. It lacks a known antigen. Base qualities are missing; no much larger clone stands one base away.

Sequencing input: naive CD4+ T cells from blood. In the paper's terms, the cell subset or site label means: true naive CD4+ T cells. This chain joins TRBV25-1 to TRBJ2-7, and TRBD1 matches 9 of the central bases. This TCR was recovered from a man between 18 and 29 years old in good health. The DNA reads TGTGCCAGCAGTGAAACCGGGACAGGGAGCTCCTACGAGCAGTACTTC. Translation gives CASSETGTGSSYEQYF.